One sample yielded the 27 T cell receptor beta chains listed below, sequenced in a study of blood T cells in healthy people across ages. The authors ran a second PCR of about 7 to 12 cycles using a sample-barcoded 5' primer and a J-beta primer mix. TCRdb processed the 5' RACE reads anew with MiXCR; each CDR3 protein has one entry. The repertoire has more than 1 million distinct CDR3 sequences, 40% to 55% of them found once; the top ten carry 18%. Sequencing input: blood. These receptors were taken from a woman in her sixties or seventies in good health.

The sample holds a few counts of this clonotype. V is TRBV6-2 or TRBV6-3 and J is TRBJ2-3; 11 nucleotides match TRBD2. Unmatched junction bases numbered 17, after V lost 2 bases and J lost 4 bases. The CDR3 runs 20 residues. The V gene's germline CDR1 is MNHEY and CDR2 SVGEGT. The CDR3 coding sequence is TGTGCCAGCAGTTACCCCTCAATAGGACTCACTAGCGGGAGTGCAGATACGCAGTATTTT. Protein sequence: CASSYPSIGLTSGSADTQYF.

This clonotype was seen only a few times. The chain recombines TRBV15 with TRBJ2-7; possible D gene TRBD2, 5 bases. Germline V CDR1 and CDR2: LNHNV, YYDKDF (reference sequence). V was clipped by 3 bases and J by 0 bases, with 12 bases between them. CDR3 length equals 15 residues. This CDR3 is CATSRESSVSYEQYF. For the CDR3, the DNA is TGTGCCACCAGCAGGGAGAGTAGCGTCTCCTACGAGCAGTACTTC. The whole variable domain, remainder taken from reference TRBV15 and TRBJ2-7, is DAMVIQNPRYQVTQFGKPVTLSCSQTLNHNVMYWYQQKSSQAPKLLFHYYDKDFNNEADTPDNFQSRRPNTSFCFLDIRSPGLGDTAMYLCATSRESSVSYEQYFGPGTRLTVT.

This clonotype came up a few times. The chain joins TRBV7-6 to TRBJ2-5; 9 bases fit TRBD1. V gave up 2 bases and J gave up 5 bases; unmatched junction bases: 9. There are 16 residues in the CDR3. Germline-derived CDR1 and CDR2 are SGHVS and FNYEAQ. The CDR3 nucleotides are TGTGCCAGCAGCTTAACGACGGGACAGGGTTGGGAGACCCAGTACTTC. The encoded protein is CASSLTTGQGWETQYF.

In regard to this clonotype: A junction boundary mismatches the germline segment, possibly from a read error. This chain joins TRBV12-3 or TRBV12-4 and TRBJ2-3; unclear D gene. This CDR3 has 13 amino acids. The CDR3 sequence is CASSILGTDTEYF. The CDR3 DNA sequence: TGTGCCAGCAGTATTCTGGGCACAGATACGGAGTATTTT.

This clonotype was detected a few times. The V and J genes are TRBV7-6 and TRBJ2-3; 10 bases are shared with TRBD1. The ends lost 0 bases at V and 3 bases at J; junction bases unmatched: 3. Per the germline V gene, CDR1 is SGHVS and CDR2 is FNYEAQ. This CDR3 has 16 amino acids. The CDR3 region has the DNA TGTGCCAGCAGCTTAGCCCAGGGACAGGGGACAGATACGCAGTATTTT. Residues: CASSLAQGQGTDTQYF.

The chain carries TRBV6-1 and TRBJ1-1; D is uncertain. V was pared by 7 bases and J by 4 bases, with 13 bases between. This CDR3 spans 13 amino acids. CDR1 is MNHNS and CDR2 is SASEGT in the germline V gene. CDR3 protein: CASTLSRGTEAFF. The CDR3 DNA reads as TGTGCCAGCACGCTCTCCCGGGGCACTGAAGCTTTCTTT.

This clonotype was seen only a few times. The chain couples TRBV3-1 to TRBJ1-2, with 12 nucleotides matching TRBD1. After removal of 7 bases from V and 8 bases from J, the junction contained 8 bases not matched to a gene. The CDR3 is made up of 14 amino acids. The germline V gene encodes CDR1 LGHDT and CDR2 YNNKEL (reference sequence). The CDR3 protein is CASNGTGGCWGYTF. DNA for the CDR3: TGTGCCAGCAATGGGACAGGGGGCTGTTGGGGCTACACCTTC.

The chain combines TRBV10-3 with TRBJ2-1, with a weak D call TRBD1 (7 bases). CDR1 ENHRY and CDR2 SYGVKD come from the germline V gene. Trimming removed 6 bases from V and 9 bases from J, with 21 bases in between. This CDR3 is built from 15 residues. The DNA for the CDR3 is TGTGCCATCAGCTGGGAGGCAGGGGGTCTCGGTGAGCAGTTCTTC. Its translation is CAISWEAGGLGEQFF.

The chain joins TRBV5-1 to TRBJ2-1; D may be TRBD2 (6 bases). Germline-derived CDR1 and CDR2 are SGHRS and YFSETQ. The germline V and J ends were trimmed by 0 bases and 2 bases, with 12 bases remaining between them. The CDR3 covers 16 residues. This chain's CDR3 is CASSLAGASAYNEQFF. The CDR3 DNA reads TGCGCCAGCAGCTTGGCCGGCGCTAGCGCCTACAATGAGCAGTTCTTC.

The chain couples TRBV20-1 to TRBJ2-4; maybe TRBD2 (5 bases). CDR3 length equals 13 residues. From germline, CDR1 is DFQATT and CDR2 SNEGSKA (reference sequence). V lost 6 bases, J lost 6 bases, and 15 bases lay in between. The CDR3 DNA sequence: TGCAGTGCGGAGGTTGGCCGCGTAAACATTCAGTACTTC. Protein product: CSAEVGRVNIQYF.

The CDR3 coding sequence is TGTGCCATCAGTCCCCTCGCAGGGGACGACACCGGGGAGCTGTTTTTT. Translating gives CAISPLAGDDTGELFF. The chain uses TRBV10-3 and TRBJ2-2, with D perhaps TRBD1 (6 bases). Deletions cut 5 bases from V and 3 bases from J, with 16 bases between. The CDR3 is 16 amino acids. Germline CDR1 ENHRY, CDR2 SYGVKD.

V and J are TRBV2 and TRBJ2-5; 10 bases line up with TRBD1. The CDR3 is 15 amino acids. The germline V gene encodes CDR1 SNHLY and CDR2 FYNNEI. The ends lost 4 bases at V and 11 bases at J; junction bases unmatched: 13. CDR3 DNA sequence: TGTGCCAGCAGTGCGGACAGGGGGACTTACAATGAGCAGTACTTC. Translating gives CASSADRGTYNEQYF.

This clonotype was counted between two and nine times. DNA of the CDR3: TGTGCCAGCAGCCGCGGGAGGGCTTTGCAGTACTTC. This sequence encodes CASSRGRALQYF. The V and J genes are TRBV12-3 or TRBV12-4 and TRBJ2-5; 9 bases fit TRBD2. This CDR3 has 12 residues. Trimming cost V 6 bases and J 11 bases; bases outside gene matches: 7.

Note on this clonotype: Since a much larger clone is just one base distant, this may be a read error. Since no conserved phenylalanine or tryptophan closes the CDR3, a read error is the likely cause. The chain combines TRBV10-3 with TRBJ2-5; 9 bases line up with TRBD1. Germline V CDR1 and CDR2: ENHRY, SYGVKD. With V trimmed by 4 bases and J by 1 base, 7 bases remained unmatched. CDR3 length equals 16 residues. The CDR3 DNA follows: TGTGCCATCAGTGGGTTACAGGGGGCCCGCCAAGAGACCCAGTACTTA. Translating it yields CAISGLQGARQETQYL.

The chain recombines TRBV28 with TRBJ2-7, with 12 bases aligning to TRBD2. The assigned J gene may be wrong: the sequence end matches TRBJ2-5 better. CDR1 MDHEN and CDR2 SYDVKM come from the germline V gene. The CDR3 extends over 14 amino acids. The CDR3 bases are TGTGCCAGCCATAGGACTAGCGGGGAGGAGACCCAGTACTTC. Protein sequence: CASHRTSGEETQYF.

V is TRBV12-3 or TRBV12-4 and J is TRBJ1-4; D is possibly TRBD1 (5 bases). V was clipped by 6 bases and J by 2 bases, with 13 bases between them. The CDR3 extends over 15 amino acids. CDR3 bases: TGTGCCAGCAGCCCCCACGGGGCGACTAATGAAAAACTGTTTTTT. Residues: CASSPHGATNEKLFF.

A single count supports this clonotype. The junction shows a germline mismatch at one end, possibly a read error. The CDR3 region has the DNA TGTGCCAGCAGGGGACACCTAGATGCGCAGTATTTT. Encoded protein: CASRGHLDAQYF. This chain connects TRBV11-1 to TRBJ2-3; tentatively, D is TRBD1 (6 bases). The V gene's germline CDR1 is SGHAT and CDR2 FQDESV (reference sequence). CDR3 length equals 12 residues. Filled out from reference TRBV11-1 and TRBJ2-3, the complete variable domain reads EAEVAQSPRYKITEKSQAVAFWCDPISGHATLYWYRQILGQGPELLVQFQDESVVDDSQLPKDRFSAERLKGVDSTLKIQPAELGDSAMYLCASRGHLDAQYFGPGTRLTVL.

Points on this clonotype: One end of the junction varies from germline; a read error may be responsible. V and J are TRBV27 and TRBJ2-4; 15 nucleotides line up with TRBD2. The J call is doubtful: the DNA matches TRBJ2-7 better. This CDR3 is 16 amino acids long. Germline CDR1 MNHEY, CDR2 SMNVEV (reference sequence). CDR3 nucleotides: TGTACCAGCAGTCCCCCGGGACTAGCGGGGGGCTACGAGCAGTACTTC. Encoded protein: CTSSPPGLAGGYEQYF.

CDR3 in amino acids: CASSATLSSSNEQFF. Here the CDR3 DNA reads TGTGCCAGCAGTGCCACCTTGTCTAGCAGCAATGAGCAGTTCTTC. V is TRBV12-3 or TRBV12-4 and J is TRBJ2-1, with D possibly TRBD2 on 5 matching bases. V lost 5 bases and J lost 6, with 17 bases in between. The CDR3 totals 15 residues.

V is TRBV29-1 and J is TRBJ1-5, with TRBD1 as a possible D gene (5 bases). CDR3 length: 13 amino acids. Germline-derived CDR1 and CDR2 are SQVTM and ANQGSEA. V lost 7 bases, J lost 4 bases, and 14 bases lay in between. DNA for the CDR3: TGCAGCGGGGCCGACAGTTCTAATCAGCCCCAGCATTTT. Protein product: CSGADSSNQPQHF.

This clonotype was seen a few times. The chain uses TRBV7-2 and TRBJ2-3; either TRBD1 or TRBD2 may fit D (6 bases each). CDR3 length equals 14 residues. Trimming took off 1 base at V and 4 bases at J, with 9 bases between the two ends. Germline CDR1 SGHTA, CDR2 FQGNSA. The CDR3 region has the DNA TGTGCCAGCAGCTTAGACGGGGGCCCAGATACGCAGTATTTT. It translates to CASSLDGGPDTQYF.

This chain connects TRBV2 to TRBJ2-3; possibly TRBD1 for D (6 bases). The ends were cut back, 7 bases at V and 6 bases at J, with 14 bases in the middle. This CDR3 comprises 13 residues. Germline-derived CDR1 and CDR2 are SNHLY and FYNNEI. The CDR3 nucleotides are TGTGCCAGCACGGTACAGGGTTGGGATACGCAGTATTTT. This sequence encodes CASTVQGWDTQYF.

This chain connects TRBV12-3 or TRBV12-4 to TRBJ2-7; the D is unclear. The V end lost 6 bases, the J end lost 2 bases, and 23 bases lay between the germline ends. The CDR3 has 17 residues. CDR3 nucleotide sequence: TGTGCCAGCAGCACGGGCTCCTCAGGAAGACCGACCTACGAGCAGTACTTC. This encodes CASSTGSSGRPTYEQYF.

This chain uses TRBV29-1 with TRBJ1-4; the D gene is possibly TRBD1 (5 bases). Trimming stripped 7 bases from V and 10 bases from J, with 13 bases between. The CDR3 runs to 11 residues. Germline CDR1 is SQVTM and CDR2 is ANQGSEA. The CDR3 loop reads CSGGGNGKLFF. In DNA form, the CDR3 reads TGCAGCGGGGGGGGGAACGGAAAACTGTTTTTT.

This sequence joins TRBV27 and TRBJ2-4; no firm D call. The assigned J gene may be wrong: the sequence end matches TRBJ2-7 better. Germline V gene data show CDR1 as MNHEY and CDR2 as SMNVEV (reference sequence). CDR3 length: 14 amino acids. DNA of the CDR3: TGTGCCAGCAGTGTAGCATCGGTCAGGTACGAGCAGTACTTC. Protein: CASSVASVRYEQYF.

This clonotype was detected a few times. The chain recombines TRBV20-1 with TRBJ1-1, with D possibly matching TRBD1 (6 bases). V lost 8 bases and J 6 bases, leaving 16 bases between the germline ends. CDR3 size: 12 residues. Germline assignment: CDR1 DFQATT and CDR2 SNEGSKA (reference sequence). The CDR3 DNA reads TGCAGTACACAGGGAAAGATCGCTGAAGCTTTCTTT. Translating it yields CSTQGKIAEAFF.

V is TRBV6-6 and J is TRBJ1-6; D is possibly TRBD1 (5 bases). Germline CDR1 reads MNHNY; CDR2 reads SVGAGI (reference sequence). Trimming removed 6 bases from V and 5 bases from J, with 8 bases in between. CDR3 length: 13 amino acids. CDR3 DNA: TGTGCCAGCAGGACAGTCAATAATTCACCCCTCCACTTT. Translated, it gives CASRTVNNSPLHF.